Each of the 8 T cell receptor beta chains below was sequenced from the same sample in a study of shared clonotypes between healthy human individuals. Repertoires were generated with immunoSEQ multiplex PCR, while TCRdb's copy carries only in-frame clones and drops some. The sample carries about 1 million clones, roughly 80% recorded once. The specimen sequenced was memory CD4+ T cells sorted from blood. Subset indicated: CD45RA-negative fraction. The origin of the receptors is a man younger than 35 in good health.

The genes are TRBV6-6 and TRBJ2-6, with D perhaps being TRBD1 or TRBD2 (5 bases each). V was cut by 4 bases and J by 2 bases, with 9 bases left in between. The CDR3 runs to 15 residues. Germline assignment: CDR1 MNHNY and CDR2 SVGAGI (reference sequence). CDR3 residues: CASSLEGTGANVLTF. The CDR3 DNA sequence: TGTGCCAGCAGTTTAGAGGGGACTGGGGCCAACGTCCTGACTTTC.

This clone was recorded only once. V and J are TRBV25-1 and TRBJ1-4, with TRBD1 identical over 9 bases. With V trimmed by 0 bases and J by 7 bases, 6 bases remained unmatched. The germline CDR1 and CDR2 sequences are MGHDK and SYGVNS. This CDR3 comprises 16 residues. The CDR3 here is CASSEYQGTGSEKLFF. CDR3 DNA: TGTGCCAGCAGTGAATATCAAGGGACAGGGTCTGAAAAACTGTTTTTT.

The J gene is TRBJ1-1, the V gene TRBV7-2, with a possible D match to TRBD1 (5 bases). CDR1 is SGHTA and CDR2 is FQGNSA in the germline V gene. V lost 9 bases and J lost 1, with 21 bases in between. The CDR3 sequence is 16 residues long. The CDR3 loop is CARRLPPRAENTEAFF. The DNA of the CDR3 is TGTGCCAGAAGATTACCCCCCAGGGCGGAGAACACTGAAGCTTTCTTT.

The V gene is TRBV7-2, the J gene TRBJ2-7; D is perhaps TRBD1 or TRBD2 (5 bases each). The CDR3 is 14 residues long. Trimming stripped 6 bases from V and 5 bases from J, with 17 bases between. The V gene's germline CDR1 is SGHTA and CDR2 FQGNSA. The CDR3 here is CASRLAPGTHEQYF. The CDR3, as DNA: TGTGCCAGCAGATTGGCGCCAGGGACCCACGAGCAGTACTTC.

The V call is TRBV2, the J call TRBJ2-2; D is unresolved. CDR1 SNHLY and CDR2 FYNNEI come from the germline V gene. There are 14 residues in the CDR3. V was shortened by 6 bases and J by 4 bases, with 12 bases between the two germline ends. The CDR3 nucleotides are TGTGCCAGCAGGTACCGAGAGGCCACCGGGGAGCTGTTTTTT. It translates to CASRYREATGELFF.

The rearrangement links TRBV30 to TRBJ1-4; the D is unclear. The CDR3 is 15 amino acids. Germline V lookup: CDR1 GTSNPN, CDR2 SVGIG (reference sequence). V dropped 1 base and J dropped 6 bases, with 15 bases sitting between them. The CDR3 loop is CAWSGTHPTYEKLFF. CDR3 bases: TGTGCCTGGAGTGGGACCCATCCTACTTATGAAAAACTGTTTTTT.

J is TRBJ2-2 and V is TRBV11-2; 11 bases fit TRBD2. This CDR3 spans 16 amino acids. The germline CDR1 and CDR2 sequences are SGHAT and FQNNGV. The V segment lost 1 base and the J segment 3 bases; nucleotides outside the gene matches: 1. DNA of the CDR3: TGTGCCAGCAGCTTAGCTAGCGGGGGGTACACCGGGGAGCTGTTTTTT. Translation gives CASSLASGGYTGELFF.

The V and J genes are TRBV19 and TRBJ1-2; 10 bases are a match to TRBD1. Germline V CDR1 and CDR2: LNHDA, SQIVND (reference sequence). The CDR3 runs to 13 residues. V trimming: 6 bases; J trimming: 7 bases; junction bases outside the gene matches: 5. CDR3 residues: CASRGQGESGYTF. The DNA for the CDR3 is TGTGCCAGTAGAGGACAGGGGGAGAGTGGCTACACCTTC. Looking up the rest from reference TRBV19 and TRBJ1-2 gives the full variable domain: DGGITQSPKYLFRKEGQNVTLSCEQNLNHDAMYWYRQDPGQGLRLIYYSQIVNDFQKGDIAEGYSVSREKKESFPLTVTSAQKNPTAFYLCASRGQGESGYTFGSGTRLTVV.